These T cell receptor beta chains were read from a single sample in a study of T cell clones after liver transplantation. Method: immunoSEQ multiplex PCR; TCRdb's copy keeps in-frame clones and lacks some. The sample includes roughly 50,000 clones, roughly 84% of them seen just once. Sequenced material: CD4+ T cells from blood, taken before liver transplant. These receptors all come from a human donor who received a liver transplant. Each CDR3 is given with its conserved first and last residue. The D gene is left open where the match is weak. Only part of the rows carry a size: once, few, many, or a class if the clone is expanded.

. | 16 | TRBJ1-3 | TRBV5-4 | TRBD1 | TGTGCCAGCAGCCACAGGGGGGGGGTCTCTGGAAACACCATATATTTT | CASSHRGGVSGNTIYF
. | 14 | TRBJ1-4 | TRBV18 | TRBD1 | TGTGCCAGCTCACCAAAGACAGGGGTTGAAAAACTGTTTTTT | CASSPKTGVEKLFF
. | 16 | TRBJ2-2 | TRBV5-4 | TRBD2 | TGTGCCAGCAGCCCACTAGCGGGGGGGTACACCGGGGAGCTGTTTTTT | CASSPLAGGYTGELFF
. | 15 | TRBJ1-3 | TRBV6-1 | . | TGTGCCAGCAGTGTCGGACCCGTCTCAGGAAACACCATATATTTT | CASSVGPVSGNTIYF
medium-sized | 16 | TRBJ1-1 | TRBV6-1 | . | TGTGCCAGCAGTGAAGTTCGGGGGCGCGGTATCACTGAAGCTTTCTTT | CASSEVRGRGITEAFF
. | 14 | TRBJ1-4 | TRBV18 | TRBD1 | TGTGCCAGCACCGGACAGGGTATTAATGAAAAACTGTTTTTT | CASTGQGINEKLFF
. | 15 | TRBJ2-7 | TRBV2 | . | TGTGCCAGCAGTCCCACCGGGACAAGGGGATACGAGCAGTACTTC | CASSPTGTRGYEQYF
. | 17 | TRBJ2-5 | TRBV4-1 | TRBD2 | TGCGCCAGCAGCCAAGCACTAGCGGGAGGGCCGGGGGAGACCCAGTACTTC | CASSQALAGGPGETQYF
. | 16 | TRBJ2-1 | TRBV27 | TRBD1 | TGTGCCAGCAGTAGACGGACAGGGGGCTCCTACAATGAGCAGTTCTTC | CASSRRTGGSYNEQFF
. | 15 | TRBJ1-5 | TRBV5-5 | . | TGTGCCAGCAGCTTGGAAGGTCGAGGAGATCAGCCCCAGCATTTT | CASSLEGRGDQPQHF
. | 13 | TRBJ2-1 | TRBV11-1 | . | TGTGCCAGCAGCTTTTTCCGGGTCAATGAGCAGTTCTTC | CASSFFRVNEQFF
once | 14 | TRBJ1-6 | TRBV5-4 | TRBD1 | TGTGCCAGCAGGGGCGGGACAGCCGGTTCACCCCTCCACTTT | CASRGGTAGSPLHF
. | 19 | TRBJ2-3 | TRBV5-6 | TRBD2 | TGTGCCAGCAGCTCAGCTTATCTGGGACTAGCGGGAGGGCGCCTTCCGCAGTATTTT | CASSSAYLGLAGGRLPQYF
. | 15 | TRBJ2-1 | TRBV5-6 | . | TGTGCCAGCAGTCGACTGATTAGCTCCTACAATGAGCAGTTCTTC | CASSRLISSYNEQFF